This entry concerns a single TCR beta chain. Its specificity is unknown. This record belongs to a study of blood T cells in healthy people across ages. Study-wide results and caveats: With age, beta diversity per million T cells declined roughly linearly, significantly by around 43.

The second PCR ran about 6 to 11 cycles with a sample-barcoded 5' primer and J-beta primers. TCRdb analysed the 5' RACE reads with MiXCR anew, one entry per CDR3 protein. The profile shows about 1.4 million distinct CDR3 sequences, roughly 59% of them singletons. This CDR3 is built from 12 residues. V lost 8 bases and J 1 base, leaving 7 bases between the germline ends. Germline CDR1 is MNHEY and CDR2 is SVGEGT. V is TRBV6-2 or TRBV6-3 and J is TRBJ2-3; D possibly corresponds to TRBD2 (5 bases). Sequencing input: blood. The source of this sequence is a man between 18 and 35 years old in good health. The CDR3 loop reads CASGGRTDTQYF. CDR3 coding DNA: TGTGCCAGCGGCGGGCGCACAGATACGCAGTATTTT.